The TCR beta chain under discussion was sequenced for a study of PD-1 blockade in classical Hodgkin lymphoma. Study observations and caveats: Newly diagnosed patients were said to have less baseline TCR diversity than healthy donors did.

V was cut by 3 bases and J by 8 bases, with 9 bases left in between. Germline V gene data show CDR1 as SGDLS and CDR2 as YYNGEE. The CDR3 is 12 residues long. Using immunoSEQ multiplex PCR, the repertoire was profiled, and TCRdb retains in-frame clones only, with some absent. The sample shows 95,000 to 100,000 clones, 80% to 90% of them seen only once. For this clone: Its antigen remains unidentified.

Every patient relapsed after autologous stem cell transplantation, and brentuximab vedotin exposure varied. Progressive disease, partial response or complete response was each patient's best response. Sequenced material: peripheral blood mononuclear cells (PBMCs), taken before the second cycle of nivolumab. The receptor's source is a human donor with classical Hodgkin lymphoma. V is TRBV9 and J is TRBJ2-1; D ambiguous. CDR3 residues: CASSETWDEQFF. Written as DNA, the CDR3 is TGTGCCAGCAGCGAAACCTGGGATGAGCAGTTCTTC.